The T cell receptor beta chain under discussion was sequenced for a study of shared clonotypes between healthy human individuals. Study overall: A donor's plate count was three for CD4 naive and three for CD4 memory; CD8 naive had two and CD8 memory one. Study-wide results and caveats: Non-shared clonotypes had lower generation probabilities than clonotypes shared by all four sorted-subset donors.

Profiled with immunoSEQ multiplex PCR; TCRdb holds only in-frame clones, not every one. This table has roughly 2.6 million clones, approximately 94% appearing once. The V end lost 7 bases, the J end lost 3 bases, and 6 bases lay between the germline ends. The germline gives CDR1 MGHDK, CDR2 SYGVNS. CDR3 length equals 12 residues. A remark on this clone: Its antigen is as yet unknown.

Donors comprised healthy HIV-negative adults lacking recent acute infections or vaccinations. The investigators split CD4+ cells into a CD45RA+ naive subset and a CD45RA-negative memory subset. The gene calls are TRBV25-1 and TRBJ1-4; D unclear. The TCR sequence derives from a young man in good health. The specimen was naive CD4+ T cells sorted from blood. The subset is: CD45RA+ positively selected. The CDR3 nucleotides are TGTGCCAGCATGGGTGCTAATGAAAAACTGTTTTTT. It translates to CASMGANEKLFF.